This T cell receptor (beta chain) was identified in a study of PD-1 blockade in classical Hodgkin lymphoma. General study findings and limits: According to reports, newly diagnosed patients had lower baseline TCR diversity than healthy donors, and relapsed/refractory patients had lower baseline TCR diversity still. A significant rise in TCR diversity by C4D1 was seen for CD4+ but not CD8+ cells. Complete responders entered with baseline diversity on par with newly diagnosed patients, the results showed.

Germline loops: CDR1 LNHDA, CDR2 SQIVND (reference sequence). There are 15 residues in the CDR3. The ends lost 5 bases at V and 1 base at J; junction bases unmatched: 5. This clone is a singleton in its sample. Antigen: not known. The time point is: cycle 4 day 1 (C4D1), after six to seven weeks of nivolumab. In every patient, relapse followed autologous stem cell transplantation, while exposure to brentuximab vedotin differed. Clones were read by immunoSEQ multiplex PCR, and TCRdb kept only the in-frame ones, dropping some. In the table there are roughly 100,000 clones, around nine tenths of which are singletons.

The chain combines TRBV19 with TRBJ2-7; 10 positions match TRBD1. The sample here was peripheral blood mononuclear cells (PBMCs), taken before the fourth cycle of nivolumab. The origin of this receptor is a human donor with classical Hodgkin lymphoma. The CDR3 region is CASSLGQGISYEQYF. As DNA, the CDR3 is TGTGCCAGTAGTCTGGGACAGGGGATTTCCTACGAGCAGTACTTC. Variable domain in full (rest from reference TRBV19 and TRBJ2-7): DGGITQSPKYLFRKEGQNVTLSCEQNLNHDAMYWYRQDPGQGLRLIYYSQIVNDFQKGDIAEGYSVSREKKESFPLTVTSAQKNPTAFYLCASSLGQGISYEQYFGPGTRLTVT.